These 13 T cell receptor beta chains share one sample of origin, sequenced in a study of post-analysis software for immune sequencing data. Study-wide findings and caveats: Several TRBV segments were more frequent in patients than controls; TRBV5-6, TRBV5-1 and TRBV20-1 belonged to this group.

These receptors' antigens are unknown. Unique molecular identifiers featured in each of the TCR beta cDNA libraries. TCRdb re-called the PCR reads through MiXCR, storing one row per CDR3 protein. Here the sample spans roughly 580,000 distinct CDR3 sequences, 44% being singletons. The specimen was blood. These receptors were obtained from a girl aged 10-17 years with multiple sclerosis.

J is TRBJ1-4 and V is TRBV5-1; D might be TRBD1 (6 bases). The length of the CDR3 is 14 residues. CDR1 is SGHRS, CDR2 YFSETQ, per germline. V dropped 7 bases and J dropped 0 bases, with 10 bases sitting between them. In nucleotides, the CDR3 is TGCGCCAGCCGGACAGCTTCAACTAATGAAAAACTGTTTTTT. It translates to CASRTASTNEKLFF.

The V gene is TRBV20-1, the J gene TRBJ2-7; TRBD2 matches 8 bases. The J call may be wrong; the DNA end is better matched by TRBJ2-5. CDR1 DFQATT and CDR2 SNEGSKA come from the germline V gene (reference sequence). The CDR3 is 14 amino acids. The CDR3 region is CSARGSGSTETQYF. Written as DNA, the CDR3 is TGCAGTGCTAGAGGGAGCGGGAGCACCGAGACCCAGTACTTC.

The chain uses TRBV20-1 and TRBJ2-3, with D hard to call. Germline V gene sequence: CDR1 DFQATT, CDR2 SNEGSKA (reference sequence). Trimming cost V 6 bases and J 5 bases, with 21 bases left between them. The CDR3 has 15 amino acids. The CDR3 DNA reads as TGCAGTGCGATAATAACAGCCGCTCTAGAAGATACGCAGTATTTT. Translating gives CSAIITAALEDTQYF.

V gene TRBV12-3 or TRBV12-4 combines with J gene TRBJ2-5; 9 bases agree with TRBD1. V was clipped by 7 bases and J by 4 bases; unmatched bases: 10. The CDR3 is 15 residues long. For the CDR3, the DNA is TGTGCCAGCACCGCGGGACAGGGAGAGAGAGAGACCCAGTACTTC. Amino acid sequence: CASTAGQGERETQYF.

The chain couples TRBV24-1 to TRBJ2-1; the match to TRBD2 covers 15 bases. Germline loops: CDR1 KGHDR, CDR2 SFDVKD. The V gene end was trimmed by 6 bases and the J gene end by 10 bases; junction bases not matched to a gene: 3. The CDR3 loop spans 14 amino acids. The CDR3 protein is CATSLGLAGGEQFF. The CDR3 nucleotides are TGTGCCACCAGTCTTGGACTAGCGGGAGGGGAGCAGTTCTTC.

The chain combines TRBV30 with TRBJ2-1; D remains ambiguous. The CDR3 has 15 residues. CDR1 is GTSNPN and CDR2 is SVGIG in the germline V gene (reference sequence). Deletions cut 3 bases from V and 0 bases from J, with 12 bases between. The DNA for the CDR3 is TGTGCCTGGAGAGGAGTACCAAGCTCCTACAATGAGCAGTTCTTC. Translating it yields CAWRGVPSSYNEQFF. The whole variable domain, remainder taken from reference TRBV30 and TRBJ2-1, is SQTIHQWPATLVQPVGSPLSLECTVEGTSNPNLYWYRQAAGRGLQLLFYSVGIGQISSEVPQNLSASRPQDRQFILSSKKLLLSDSGFYLCAWRGVPSSYNEQFFGPGTRLTVL.

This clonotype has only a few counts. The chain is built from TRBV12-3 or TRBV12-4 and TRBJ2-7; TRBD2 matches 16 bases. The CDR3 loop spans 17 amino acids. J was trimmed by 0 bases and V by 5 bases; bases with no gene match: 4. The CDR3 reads CASSQGLAGGPSYEQYF. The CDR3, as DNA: TGTGCCAGCAGTCAGGGACTAGCGGGAGGGCCCTCCTACGAGCAGTACTTC.

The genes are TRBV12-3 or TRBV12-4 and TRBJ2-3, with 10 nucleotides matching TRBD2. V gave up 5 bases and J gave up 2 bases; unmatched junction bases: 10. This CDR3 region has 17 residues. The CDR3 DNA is TGTGCCAGCAGTCCACGCCCGGGACTAGCGTACACAGATACGCAGTATTTT. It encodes CASSPRPGLAYTDTQYF.

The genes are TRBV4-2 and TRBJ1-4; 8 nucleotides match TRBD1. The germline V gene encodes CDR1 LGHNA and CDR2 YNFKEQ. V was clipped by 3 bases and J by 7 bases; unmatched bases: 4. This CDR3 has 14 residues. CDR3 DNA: TGTGCCAGCAGCCATGGACAGGGCCCTGAAAAACTGTTTTTT. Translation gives CASSHGQGPEKLFF.

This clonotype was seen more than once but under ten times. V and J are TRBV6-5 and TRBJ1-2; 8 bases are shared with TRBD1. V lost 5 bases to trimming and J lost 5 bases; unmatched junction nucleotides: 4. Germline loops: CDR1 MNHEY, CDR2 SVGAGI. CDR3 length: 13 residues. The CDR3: CASSTRTGYGYTF. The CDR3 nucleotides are TGTGCCAGCAGTACCAGGACAGGGTATGGCTACACCTTC.

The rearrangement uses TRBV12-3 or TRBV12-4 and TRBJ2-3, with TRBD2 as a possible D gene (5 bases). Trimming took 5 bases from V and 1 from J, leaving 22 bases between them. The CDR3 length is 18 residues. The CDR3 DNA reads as TGTGCCAGCAGTCCTTCCCTGGACTCTTTTGCCGGCACAGATACGCAGTATTTT. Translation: CASSPSLDSFAGTDTQYF.

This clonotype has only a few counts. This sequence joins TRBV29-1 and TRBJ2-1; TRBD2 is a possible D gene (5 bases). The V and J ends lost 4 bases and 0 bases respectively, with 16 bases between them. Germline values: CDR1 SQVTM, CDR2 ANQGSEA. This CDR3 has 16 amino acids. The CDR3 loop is CSVVMAEALSYNEQFF. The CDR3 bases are TGCAGCGTTGTGATGGCGGAGGCCCTCTCCTACAATGAGCAGTTCTTC.

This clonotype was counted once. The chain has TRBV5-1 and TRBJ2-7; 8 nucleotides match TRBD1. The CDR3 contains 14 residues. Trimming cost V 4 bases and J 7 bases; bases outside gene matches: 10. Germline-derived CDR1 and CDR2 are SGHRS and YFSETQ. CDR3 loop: CASSPDREWGEQYF. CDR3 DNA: TGCGCCAGCAGCCCGGACAGGGAATGGGGAGAGCAGTACTTC.